This T cell receptor beta chain was sequenced in a study of blood T cell repertoires in COVID-19. Method: immunoSEQ multiplex PCR; TCRdb's copy keeps in-frame clones and lacks some. This table has some 87,000 clones, about 79% appearing once. The CDR3 loop spans 17 amino acids. V was clipped by 1 base and J by 2 bases, with 15 bases between them. CDR1 is KGHDR and CDR2 is SFDVKD in the germline V gene. This clone was counted a few times. The chain couples TRBV24-1 to TRBJ2-3, with D unresolved. Source material: peripheral blood. This sequence was found in a human donor in a cohort sampled during active COVID-19. CDR3 bases: TGTGCCACCAGTGATTTCCCCTCTGTCTCCCCCACAGATACGCAGTATTTT. This encodes CATSDFPSVSPTDTQYF.